This T cell receptor (beta chain) derives from a study of blood T cell repertoires in COVID-19. About the research overall: Whether acute or convalescent, the COVID-19 samples came from the United States, Italy and Spain.

Seattle-derived patients entered the study during active infection and were followed longitudinally. Measured with immunoSEQ multiplex PCR; TCRdb has only the in-frame clones, and not every one. The sample has fewer than 450,000 clones; about 89% are singletons. Per the germline V gene, CDR1 is SGHRS and CDR2 is YFSETQ. Trimming removed 7 bases at V and 7 bases at J, with 12 bases between. The CDR3 length is 13 residues. The sequencing sample was made of peripheral blood. The TCR sequence derives from a woman aged 50 to 60 with COVID-19, enrolled during active disease. The chain uses TRBV5-1 and TRBJ1-6; no clear D. CDR3 protein: CASASRSNSPLHF. Written as DNA, the CDR3 is TGCGCCAGCGCCTCCAGGTCAAATTCACCCCTCCACTTT.